This TCR beta chain stems from a study of early T cells in non-severe SARS-CoV-2 infection. The study's findings and limits: VDJdb-based annotation leaned toward anti-spike CD8 responses and missed private and CD4 specificities.

This clonotype was recorded many times. Its target is unknown. Germline V lookup: CDR1 SEHNR, CDR2 FQNEAQ (reference sequence). Trimming pared 1 base from V and 5 bases from J, leaving 1 base between. The CDR3 is 11 amino acids. TCRdb passed the 5' RACE reads through MiXCR, listing each CDR3 protein once. The sample lists about 69,000 distinct CDR3 sequences, 8.5% to 10% occurring once. The clonotype originates from an adult who was a healthcare worker with PCR-confirmed SARS-CoV-2 infection or an uninfected control (not recorded which). Sample: whole blood. This sequence joins TRBV7-9 and TRBJ2-3; D gene ambiguous. CDR3 nucleotides: TGTGCCAGCAGCTTAGAAGATACGCAGTATTTT. This codes for CASSLEDTQYF.